This entry lists 5 T cell receptor beta chains sequenced from one sample in a study of cytomegalovirus exposure and HLA in healthy donors. PCR amplification relied on 60 Vbeta primers (plus 13 Jbeta primers). Repertoires were generated with immunoSEQ multiplex PCR, while TCRdb's copy carries only in-frame clones and drops some. The table lists about 150,000 clones, 80% to 85% of them singletons. The sequenced sample consisted of PBMCs. Receptor source: a boy aged 2 to 9 in good health and CMV-seronegative.

V usage is TRBV5-1 and J usage is TRBJ2-7, with 7 positions matching TRBD1. This CDR3 is 14 amino acids long. J was trimmed by 1 base and V by 1 base; bases with no gene match: 2. Looked up from germline, CDR1 is SGHRS and CDR2 is YFSETQ. CDR3 region: CASSLSGQSYEQYF. The CDR3 DNA is TGCGCCAGCAGCTTGTCGGGACAGTCCTACGAGCAGTACTTC.

This chain links TRBV28 with TRBJ2-7; 7 nucleotides align to TRBD1. The CDR3 has 12 residues. Germline CDR1 reads MDHEN; CDR2 reads SYDVKM. V shed 10 bases, J shed 2 bases, and the junction held 5 bases outside the gene matches. CDR3 protein: CATQGQTYEQYF. The CDR3 DNA follows: TGTGCCACCCAGGGACAGACCTACGAGCAGTACTTC.

The chain couples TRBV10-3 to TRBJ1-2; TRBD1 aligns across 9 bases. Unmatched junction bases numbered 6, after V lost 0 bases and J lost 4 bases. The CDR3 covers 16 residues. Germline CDR1 ENHRY, CDR2 SYGVKD. CDR3 in amino acids: CAISESGDRASYGYTF. CDR3 nucleotides: TGTGCCATCAGTGAGTCGGGGGACAGGGCCAGCTATGGCTACACCTTC.

The chain joins TRBV27 to TRBJ2-2, with TRBD1 identical over 8 bases. The CDR3 length is 18 residues. V was pared by 4 bases and J by 0 bases, with 10 bases of the junction left unmatched. Germline V gene lookup returns CDR1 MNHEY and CDR2 SMNVEV (reference sequence). The CDR3 is CASSSGTGYPSNTGELFF. CDR3 DNA sequence: TGTGCCAGCAGTTCCGGGACAGGTTACCCTTCGAACACCGGGGAGCTGTTTTTT.

Only one count was recorded for this clone. V usage is TRBV11-2 and J usage is TRBJ2-3; D call uncertain. Germline assignment: CDR1 SGHAT and CDR2 FQNNGV. CDR3 length: 13 amino acids. V lost 1 base and J 5 bases, leaving 7 bases between the germline ends. The CDR3, as DNA: TGTGCCAGCAGCTTAGTTAGAGTAGATACGCAGTATTTT. It codes for CASSLVRVDTQYF.